This TCR beta chain was sequenced in a study of response to subunit inactivated influenza vaccine (dated by TCRdb to 2017 to 2018). About the study as a whole: Deep quantitative profiling of the T cell receptor repertoire was used in the study to follow responses to a trivalent subunit inactivated influenza vaccine. Findings and caveats that apply to the study as a whole: It was suggested by the authors that each seasonal influenza vaccination may recruit only a limited number of new T cells.

This clonotype has a count of ten or more. Its antigen remains undetermined. Nothing much larger sits one base from this clone, and base qualities are not available. V is pruned by 4 bases and J by 5 bases, leaving 6 bases of the junction without a gene match. In the germline V gene, CDR1 corresponds to SGHNT and CDR2 to YENEEA. The CDR3, from cysteine to phenylalanine, totals 16 residues. CDR3 DNA only is kept here, 48 bases in frame from base 1. Receptor amplification or capture employed RT-PCR. The instrument was an Illumina HiSeq 2500. TCRdb's own reprocessing of the public reads used fastp at Q25 and MiXCR and kept productive beta chains. Every distinct CDR3 protein forms one entry, paired with its most common genes and DNA. In this sample the table shows just under 250,000 distinct CDR3 sequences, 10% to 15% of which occur a single time. The ten largest clonotypes hold 7.8% of the sample.

This sequence originates from a man between 50 and 59 years old who received an inactivated influenza vaccine. Donor details come from another sample of the same person, matched by shared clones. This material consisted of non-naive T cells sorted from PBMCs, taken 14 days before vaccination. Reading the label with the study, this specimen's cell subset or site is: memory T cell fraction. The V gene is TRBV11-3 and the J gene is TRBJ2-1; TRBD2 lines up with 12 middle nucleotides. Here the CDR3 is given as CASSSRTSGNHNEQFF. DNA sequence: TGTGCCAGCAGCTCCCGGACTAGCGGGAACCACAATGAGCAGTTCTTC.